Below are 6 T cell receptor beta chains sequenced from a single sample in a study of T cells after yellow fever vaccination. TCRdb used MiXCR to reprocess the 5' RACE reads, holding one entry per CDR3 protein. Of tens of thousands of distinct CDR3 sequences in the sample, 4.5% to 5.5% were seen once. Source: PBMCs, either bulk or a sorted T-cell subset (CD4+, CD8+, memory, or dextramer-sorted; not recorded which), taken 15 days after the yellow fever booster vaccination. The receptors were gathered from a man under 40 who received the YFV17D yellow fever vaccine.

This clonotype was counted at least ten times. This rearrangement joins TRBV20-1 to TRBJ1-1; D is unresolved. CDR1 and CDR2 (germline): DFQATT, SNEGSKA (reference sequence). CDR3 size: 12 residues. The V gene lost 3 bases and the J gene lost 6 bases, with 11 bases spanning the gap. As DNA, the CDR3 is TGCAGTGCTAGGCGATCGGGCGCTGAAGCTTTCTTT. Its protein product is CSARRSGAEAFF.

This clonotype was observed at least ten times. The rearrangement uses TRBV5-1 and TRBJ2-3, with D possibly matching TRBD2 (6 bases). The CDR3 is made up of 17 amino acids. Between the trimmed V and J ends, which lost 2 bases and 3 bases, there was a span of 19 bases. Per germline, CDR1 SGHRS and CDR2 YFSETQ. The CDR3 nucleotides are TGCGCCAGCAGCTTCGAAGGGACTCCCTTTGGGACAGATACGCAGTATTTT. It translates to CASSFEGTPFGTDTQYF.

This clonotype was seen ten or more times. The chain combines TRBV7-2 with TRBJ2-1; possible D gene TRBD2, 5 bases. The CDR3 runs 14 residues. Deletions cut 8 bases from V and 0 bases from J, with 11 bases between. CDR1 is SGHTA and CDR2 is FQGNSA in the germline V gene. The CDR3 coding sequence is TGTGCCAGCGGCCGGGGAAGCTCCTACAATGAGCAGTTCTTC. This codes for CASGRGSSYNEQFF.

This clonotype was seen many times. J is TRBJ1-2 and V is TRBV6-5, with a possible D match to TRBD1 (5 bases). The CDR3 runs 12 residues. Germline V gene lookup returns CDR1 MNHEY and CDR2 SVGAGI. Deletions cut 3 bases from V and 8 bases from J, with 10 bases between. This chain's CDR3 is CASSYLGAGYTF. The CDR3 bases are TGTGCCAGCAGTTATTTAGGGGCCGGCTACACCTTC.

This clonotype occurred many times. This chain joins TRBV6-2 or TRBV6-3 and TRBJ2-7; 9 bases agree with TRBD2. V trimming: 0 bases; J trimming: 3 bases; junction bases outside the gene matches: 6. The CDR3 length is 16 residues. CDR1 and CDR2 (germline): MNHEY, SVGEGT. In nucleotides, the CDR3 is TGTGCCAGCAGTTACTCGAGACTAGCGGTCTTCTACGAGCAGTACTTC. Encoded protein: CASSYSRLAVFYEQYF.

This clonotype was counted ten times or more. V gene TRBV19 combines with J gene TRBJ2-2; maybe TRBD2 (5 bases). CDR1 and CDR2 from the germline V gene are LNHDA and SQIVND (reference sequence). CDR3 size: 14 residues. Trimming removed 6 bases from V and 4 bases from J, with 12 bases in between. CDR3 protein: CASRRAPGTGELFF. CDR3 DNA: TGTGCCAGTAGGAGGGCGCCGGGCACCGGGGAGCTGTTTTTT.